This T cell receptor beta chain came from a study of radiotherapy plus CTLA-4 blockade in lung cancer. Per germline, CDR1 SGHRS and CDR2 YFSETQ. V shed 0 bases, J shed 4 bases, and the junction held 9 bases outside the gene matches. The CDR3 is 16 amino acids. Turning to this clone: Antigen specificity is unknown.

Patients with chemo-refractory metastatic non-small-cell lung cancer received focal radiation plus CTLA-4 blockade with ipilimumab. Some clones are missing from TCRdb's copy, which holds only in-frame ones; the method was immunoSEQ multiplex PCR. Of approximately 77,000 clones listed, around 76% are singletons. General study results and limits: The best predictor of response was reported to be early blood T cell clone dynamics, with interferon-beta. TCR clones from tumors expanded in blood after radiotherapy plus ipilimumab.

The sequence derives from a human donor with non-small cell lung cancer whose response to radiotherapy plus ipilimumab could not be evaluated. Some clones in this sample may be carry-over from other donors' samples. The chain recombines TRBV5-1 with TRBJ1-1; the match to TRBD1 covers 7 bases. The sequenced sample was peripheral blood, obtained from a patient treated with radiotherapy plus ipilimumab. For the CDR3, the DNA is TGCGCCAGCAGCTTGGTCCCAGGGGGGTCTATCACTGAAGCTTTCTTT. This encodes CASSLVPGGSITEAFF.